A single sample is the source of the 20 T cell receptor beta chains below, sequenced in a study of blood T cell repertoires in COVID-19. Clones were sequenced by immunoSEQ multiplex PCR, and TCRdb holds only the in-frame ones, with some missing. The sample carries about 56,000 clones, about 91% recorded once. What was sequenced was peripheral blood. Receptor source: a woman in her sixties with COVID-19, enrolled during active disease.

The chain uses TRBV11-2 and TRBJ2-1; possible D gene TRBD2, 5 bases. The V end was cut by 1 base, the J end by 6 bases, with 13 bases between. From germline, CDR1 is SGHAT and CDR2 FQNNGV. This CDR3 comprises 15 residues. The CDR3 DNA is TGTGCCAGCAGCTTAGTGCCCGGGGTTGGCAATGAGCAGTTCTTC. This translates into CASSLVPGVGNEQFF.

The rearrangement joins TRBV11-2 to TRBJ2-5; 11 nucleotides align to TRBD2. V was pared by 5 bases and J by 4 bases, with 9 bases of the junction left unmatched. Germline V gene data show CDR1 as SGHAT and CDR2 as FQNNGV. The CDR3 consists of 16 residues. The CDR3 loop reads CASSLLAGGPGETQYF. CDR3 sequence (DNA): TGTGCCAGCAGCCTATTAGCGGGGGGGCCGGGAGAGACCCAGTACTTC.

The chain uses TRBV7-2 and TRBJ1-2; D gene ambiguous. V lost 3 bases and J lost 3, with 11 bases in between. Germline-derived CDR1 and CDR2 are SGHTA and FQGNSA. This CDR3 contains 14 residues. For the CDR3, the DNA is TGTGCCAGCAGCTTTTCTTTCGCGGACTATGGCTACACCTTC. Its translation: CASSFSFADYGYTF. The full variable domain, completed using reference TRBV7-2 and TRBJ1-2, is GAGVSQSPSNKVTEKGKDVELRCDPISGHTALYWYRQSLGQGLEFLIYFQGNSAPDKSGLPSDRFSAERTGGSVSTLTIQRTQQEDSAVYLCASSFSFADYGYTFGSGTRLTVV.

The V call is TRBV24-1, the J call TRBJ1-1, with 7 positions matching TRBD1. CDR1 and CDR2 from the germline V gene are KGHDR and SFDVKD. This CDR3 is 13 amino acids long. V was clipped by 12 bases and J by 1 base; unmatched bases: 7. CDR3 loop: CAPRQGKNTEAFF. DNA for the CDR3: TGTGCCCCGAGACAGGGCAAGAACACTGAAGCTTTCTTT.

The chain employs TRBV27 and TRBJ1-2, with 9 bases identical to TRBD1. CDR1 and CDR2 from the germline V gene are MNHEY and SMNVEV (reference sequence). This CDR3 is 16 amino acids long. V dropped 5 bases and J dropped 10; count of bases not matched to a gene: 17. The CDR3 loop reads CASSPFLPGQGAVYTF. CDR3 sequence (DNA): TGTGCCAGCAGTCCCTTTCTACCGGGACAGGGTGCAGTCTACACCTTC.

The genes are TRBV18 and TRBJ1-5; maybe TRBD1 (5 bases). The CDR3 spans 14 residues. The germline gives CDR1 KGHSH, CDR2 LQKENI. V lost 6 bases and J 0 bases, leaving 9 bases between the germline ends. The CDR3, as DNA: TGTGCCAGCTCCGCAGGGCATAGCAATCAGCCCCAGCATTTT. This encodes CASSAGHSNQPQHF.

The J gene is TRBJ1-6, the V gene TRBV30; 9 bases fit TRBD1. Trimming removed 3 bases from V and 10 bases from J; junction bases left unmatched: 10. The germline V gene encodes CDR1 GTSNPN and CDR2 SVGIG (reference sequence). CDR3 length: 15 residues. This chain's CDR3 is CAWSGTGGKGSPLHF. Written as DNA, the CDR3 is TGTGCCTGGAGCGGAACAGGGGGCAAAGGGTCACCCCTCCACTTT.

The chain is built from TRBV7-2 and TRBJ2-5; the match to TRBD2 covers 8 bases. V was pared by 5 bases and J by 5 bases, with 4 bases of the junction left unmatched. CDR3 length: 13 amino acids. Germline V gene data show CDR1 as SGHTA and CDR2 as FQGNSA. The CDR3 coding sequence is TGTGCCAGCAGCCCGGGGGGGATTGAGACCCAGTACTTC. Amino acid sequence: CASSPGGIETQYF.

The chain is built from TRBV29-1 and TRBJ2-1; D possibly corresponds to TRBD1 (5 bases). The CDR3 extends over 12 amino acids. Germline assignment: CDR1 SQVTM and CDR2 ANQGSEA. Trimming stripped 4 bases from V and 5 bases from J, with 9 bases between. The CDR3 DNA reads as TGCAGCGTTGCGAAGGGGAACAATGAGCAGTTCTTC. It yields the protein CSVAKGNNEQFF.

The chain is built from TRBV6-4 and TRBJ1-2, with TRBD1 as a possible D gene (5 bases). CDR3 length equals 15 residues. The germline V gene encodes CDR1 MRHNA and CDR2 SNTAGT. The ends were cut back, 3 bases at V and 0 bases at J, with 11 bases in the middle. The CDR3 nucleotides read TGTGCCAGCAGTGAACAGGCCGGAGCTAACTATGGCTACACCTTC. Its protein is CASSEQAGANYGYTF.

The chain uses TRBV12-3 or TRBV12-4 and TRBJ1-5; D gene ambiguous. Trimming took off 3 bases at V and 6 bases at J, with 9 bases between the two ends. CDR3 size: 13 residues. Written as DNA, the CDR3 is TGTGCCAGCAGTTTTACGGGTTCTCAGCCCCAGCATTTT. It codes for CASSFTGSQPQHF.

The CDR3 nucleotides read TGCGCCAGCAGCCAAGATCGTCCACTGAGGGATGAGCAGTTCTTC. This gives the protein CASSQDRPLRDEQFF. This chain links TRBV4-3 with TRBJ2-1; D is perhaps TRBD2 (5 bases). Germline V lookup: CDR1 LGHNA, CDR2 YSLEER. CDR3 length: 15 residues. V lost 0 bases and J 8 bases, leaving 14 bases between the germline ends.

The chain employs TRBV4-3 and TRBJ1-2; no clear D gene. Trimming took off 6 bases at V and 2 bases at J, with 10 bases between the two ends. The CDR3 sequence is 13 residues long. CDR1 is LGHNA and CDR2 is YSLEER in the germline V gene. CDR3 residues: CASSLELNYGYTF. The CDR3 DNA sequence: TGCGCCAGCAGTCTCGAGCTCAACTATGGCTACACCTTC.

The rearrangement links TRBV27 to TRBJ2-3, with TRBD1 matching over 7 bases. With 5 bases clipped from V and 2 bases from J, the junction kept 7 bases outside the gene matches. Germline-derived CDR1 and CDR2 are MNHEY and SMNVEV (reference sequence). The CDR3 runs to 15 residues. CDR3 bases: TGTGCCAGCAGTCTAGGGGGCAGGCACACAGATACGCAGTATTTT. Its translation: CASSLGGRHTDTQYF.

The genes are TRBV10-3 and TRBJ2-7; 12 bases are shared with TRBD1. V lost 8 bases and J lost 6; bases outside the gene matches: 5. Germline CDR1 and CDR2: ENHRY and SYGVKD. The CDR3 is made up of 13 amino acids. CDR3: CAIGTGGLSEQYF. The DNA of the CDR3 is TGTGCCATCGGGACAGGGGGCCTCTCCGAGCAGTACTTC.

V gene TRBV7-6 combines with J gene TRBJ2-1; 10 bases align to TRBD1. Losses at the gene ends were 4 bases for V and 6 bases for J; bases not matched to a gene: 15. The CDR3 runs 18 residues. Germline V gene lookup returns CDR1 SGHVS and CDR2 FNYEAQ. CDR3 sequence reads: CASSSPDTGTGVGNEQFF. For the CDR3, the DNA is TGTGCCAGCAGCTCACCTGACACGGGGACAGGGGTCGGCAATGAGCAGTTCTTC. Together with reference TRBV7-6 and TRBJ2-1, the CDR3 gives the full variable domain: GAGVSQSPRYKVTKRGQDVALRCDPISGHVSLYWYRQALGQGPEFLTYFNYEAQQDKSGLPNDRFSAERPEGSISTLTIQRTEQRDSAMYRCASSSPDTGTGVGNEQFFGPGTRLTVL.

V is TRBV6-5 and J is TRBJ2-1; weak D call: TRBD2 (5 bases). This CDR3 has 13 amino acids. The V and J ends lost 0 bases and 14 bases respectively, with 14 bases between them. Germline V gene lookup returns CDR1 MNHEY and CDR2 SVGAGI. CDR3 nucleotides: TGTGCCAGCAGTTACTCGAAAGCAGCGGAAAAGTTCTTC. It specifies CASSYSKAAEKFF.

V and J are TRBV11-3 and TRBJ2-2; 7 bases match TRBD2. V gave up 3 bases and J gave up 3 bases; unmatched junction bases: 1. This CDR3 spans 14 amino acids. CDR1 and CDR2 (germline): SGHNT, YENEEA. The CDR3 reads CASSLGGYTGELFF. The CDR3 DNA reads TGTGCCAGCAGCTTGGGGGGGTACACCGGGGAGCTGTTTTTT.

The chain couples TRBV19 to TRBJ1-2; 9 positions match TRBD1. This CDR3 comprises 17 residues. Germline V gene data show CDR1 as LNHDA and CDR2 as SQIVND (reference sequence). V was clipped by 5 bases and J by 4 bases; unmatched bases: 14. The CDR3 region is CASSGGTGTHSGYGYTF. Here the CDR3 DNA reads TGTGCCAGTAGTGGGGGGACAGGGACCCACAGTGGCTATGGCTACACCTTC.

The genes are TRBV28 and TRBJ1-3; possibly TRBD1 for D (5 bases). V gave up 3 bases and J gave up 3 bases, with 12 bases separating them. The length of the CDR3 is 15 residues. Per germline, CDR1 MDHEN and CDR2 SYDVKM. This chain's CDR3 is CASSFGGAFGNTIYF. CDR3 sequence (DNA): TGTGCCAGCAGTTTCGGAGGGGCGTTTGGAAACACCATATATTTT.